This entry is about one TCR beta chain. The data stem from a study of blood T cell repertoires in COVID-19. Study background: The United States, Italy and Spain were the sources of the acute and convalescent COVID-19 samples. Nucleic acid was either cDNA or gDNA, and it came from T cells, B-cell-depleted T cells, or PBMCs.

In the authors' workflow: Reference gene primers were amplified, and this amplification served to estimate nucleated cell counts. The data were produced by immunoSEQ multiplex PCR, yet TCRdb's version contains in-frame clones alone and is incomplete. D and trimming come from the DNA, and the V and J calls and clone size come from that table. The sample contains some 340,000 clones, 85% of which appear only once. CDR1 and CDR2 from the germline V gene are MNHEY and SMNVEV (reference sequence). This CDR3 contains 15 residues. Losses at the gene ends were 0 bases for V and 4 bases for J; bases not matched to a gene: 5.

This rearrangement joins TRBV27 to TRBJ1-2; 7 bases agree with TRBD1. The clonotype was recovered from a woman under 30 with acute or convalescent COVID-19. The specimen sequenced was peripheral blood. The CDR3 loop is CASSLSNRGIYGYTF. CDR3 DNA sequence: TGTGCCAGCAGTTTATCAAACAGGGGCATCTATGGCTACACCTTC.